This T cell receptor beta chain emerged from a study of CXCR3-negative and CXCR3-positive naive CD8 T cells. Germline assignment: CDR1 SSHAT and CDR2 FNYEAQ (reference sequence). The CDR3 spans 16 residues. Study results and caveats: With respect to TRBV-TRBJ usage, naive CXCR3-negative and CXCR3-positive cells were similar; memory differed. Naive cells positive for CXCR3 carried more hydrophobic TRB CDR3s than CXCR3-negative ones. TCR strength was inferred from TRB CDR3 properties, while surface CD5 was comparable between naive subsets.

Through 5' RACE with UMI labels, the TRB cDNA libraries were prepared. No DNA is given; TCRdb re-called the 5' RACE reads and lists each CDR3 protein once. The sample includes roughly 80,000 distinct CDR3 sequences. A note on this clonotype: Its target is unknown.

Sequencing was done on a sample of naive CXCR3+ CD8+ T cells from blood. Subset in this sample: CD45RO-CCR7+CD27+CD95- naive CD8+ T cells expressing CXCR3 (TNR3+). The V and J genes are TRBV7-7 and TRBJ2-5; TCRdb calls TRBD2, which cannot be checked without DNA. This TCR was sampled from a human donor in good health. Some clones in this sample may be carry-over from other donors' samples. Here the CDR3 reads CASSLGWQGGLETQYF. The variable domain in full, completed from reference TRBV7-7 and TRBJ2-5, reads GAGVSQSPRYKVTKRGQDVTLRCDPISSHATLYWYQQALGQGPEFLTYFNYEAQPDKSGLPSDRFSAERPEGSISTLTIQRTEQRDSAMYRCASSLGWQGGLETQYFGPGTRLLVL.